A selection of T cell receptor beta chains follows, all from one sample in a study of radiotherapy plus CTLA-4 blockade in lung cancer. The repertoire was sequenced with immunoSEQ multiplex PCR; TCRdb's copy has only in-frame clones and lacks some. Among 78,000 or so clones, around 84% were seen once, and the ten largest hold around 0.85%. Sequences were derived from peripheral blood, sampled from a patient treated with radiotherapy plus ipilimumab. Receptors were obtained from a human donor with non-small cell lung cancer who had stable disease on radiotherapy plus ipilimumab. Each CDR3 is given with its conserved first and last residue. The order of the fields is D gene, J gene, V gene, clone size, CDR3 DNA, CDR3 protein. A D gene is named only where the DNA matches it firmly. Expanded clones get a size class; other rows say once, few or many, or leave the size out.

d_gene: NA; j_gene: TRBJ1-1; v_gene: TRBV5-1; abundance: few; CDR3nt: TGCGCCAGCAGCTTGGAAGCCAGGAACACTGAAGCTTTCTTT; CDR3aa: CASSLEARNTEAFF
d_gene: NA; j_gene: TRBJ1-1; v_gene: TRBV9; abundance: NA; CDR3nt: TGTGCCAGCAGCCGAGGGAAGGAGTATTTGAACACTGAAGCTTTCTTT; CDR3aa: CASSRGKEYLNTEAFF
d_gene: TRBD2; j_gene: TRBJ2-5; v_gene: TRBV18; abundance: NA; CDR3nt: TGTGCCAGCGCCCGGGGAGGGTCACAAGAGACCCAGTACTTC; CDR3aa: CASARGGSQETQYF
d_gene: NA; j_gene: TRBJ2-7; v_gene: TRBV2; abundance: NA; CDR3nt: TGTGCCAGGAGCGCAGGATCCTACGAGCAGTACTTC; CDR3aa: CARSAGSYEQYF
d_gene: TRBD2; j_gene: TRBJ2-3; v_gene: TRBV6-5; abundance: NA; CDR3nt: TGTGCCAGCAGTAAACTAGCGGGAGCTGGAGATACGCAGTATTTT; CDR3aa: CASSKLAGAGDTQYF
d_gene: TRBD1; j_gene: TRBJ1-1; v_gene: TRBV5-1; abundance: NA; CDR3nt: TGCGCCAGCAGCGGGACAGTCGTGAACACTGAAGCTTTCTTT; CDR3aa: CASSGTVVNTEAFF
d_gene: TRBD1; j_gene: TRBJ2-5; v_gene: TRBV5-1; abundance: few; CDR3nt: TGCGCCAGCAGCTCGCGACAGGGGAAGGGGGAGACCCAGTACTTC; CDR3aa: CASSSRQGKGETQYF
d_gene: TRBD1; j_gene: TRBJ2-7; v_gene: TRBV30; abundance: NA; CDR3nt: TGTGCCTGGGGGACAGGGGGTAGCTCCTACGAGCAGTACTTC; CDR3aa: CAWGTGGSSYEQYF
d_gene: TRBD2; j_gene: TRBJ2-7; v_gene: TRBV19; abundance: NA; CDR3nt: TGTGCCAGTAGTATGGAGACGGGAGGCGTCTACGAGCAGTACTTC; CDR3aa: CASSMETGGVYEQYF
d_gene: TRBD1; j_gene: TRBJ1-1; v_gene: TRBV7-2; abundance: NA; CDR3nt: TGTGCCAGCAGCTCATACCCGACAGGGGGCAACACTGAAGCTTTCTTT; CDR3aa: CASSSYPTGGNTEAFF
d_gene: NA; j_gene: TRBJ1-5; v_gene: TRBV14; abundance: NA; CDR3nt: TGTGCCAGCAGCTCCTACATGGGCCAGCCCCAGCATTTT; CDR3aa: CASSSYMGQPQHF
d_gene: NA; j_gene: TRBJ2-3; v_gene: TRBV13; abundance: once; CDR3nt: TGTGCCAGCAGCTTAGGCAGCTTCCCAGATACGCAGTATTTT; CDR3aa: CASSLGSFPDTQYF
d_gene: TRBD2; j_gene: TRBJ2-7; v_gene: TRBV6-1; abundance: NA; CDR3nt: TGTGCCAGCAGTGAAGACTATCGTAGTAGCGGGGGGCGCGAGCAGTACTTC; CDR3aa: CASSEDYRSSGGREQYF
d_gene: TRBD1; j_gene: TRBJ2-7; v_gene: TRBV10-1; abundance: once; CDR3nt: TGCGCCAGCAATGACCACAGGGGTTCCTACGAGCAGTACTTC; CDR3aa: CASNDHRGSYEQYF
d_gene: NA; j_gene: TRBJ2-7; v_gene: TRBV5-4; abundance: NA; CDR3nt: TGTGCCAGCAGCAACACCCTTTCCCACGAGCAGTACTTC; CDR3aa: CASSNTLSHEQYF
d_gene: NA; j_gene: TRBJ2-5; v_gene: TRBV11-2; abundance: NA; CDR3nt: TGTGCCAGCAGCTTCAGGACGCGCCAAGAGACCCAGTACTTC; CDR3aa: CASSFRTRQETQYF
d_gene: TRBD2; j_gene: TRBJ2-5; v_gene: TRBV7-8; abundance: NA; CDR3nt: TGTGCCAGCAGCGCAATCATGGCTAGCGGGCAAGAGACCCAGTACTTC; CDR3aa: CASSAIMASGQETQYF
d_gene: NA; j_gene: TRBJ1-5; v_gene: TRBV18; abundance: once; CDR3nt: TGTGCCAGCTCAAGGGGGACGGGCAATCAGCCCCAGCATTTT; CDR3aa: CASSRGTGNQPQHF
d_gene: NA; j_gene: TRBJ2-3; v_gene: TRBV6-6; abundance: NA; CDR3nt: TGTGCCAGCAGCCCCACTTCAGATACGCAGTATTTT; CDR3aa: CASSPTSDTQYF
d_gene: TRBD2; j_gene: TRBJ2-1; v_gene: TRBV5-4; abundance: NA; CDR3nt: TGTGCCAGCAGCATACCGGGACTAGCGGACAATGAGCAGTTCTTC; CDR3aa: CASSIPGLADNEQFF
d_gene: NA; j_gene: TRBJ2-7; v_gene: TRBV28; abundance: NA; CDR3nt: TGTGCCAGCAGAGAGGGGGGGCACGAGCAGTACTTC; CDR3aa: CASREGGHEQYF
d_gene: TRBD1; j_gene: TRBJ1-2; v_gene: TRBV4-1; abundance: NA; CDR3nt: TGCGCCAGCAGCCAAGTACTACAGGGGGTAGATGGCTACACCTTC; CDR3aa: CASSQVLQGVDGYTF
d_gene: NA; j_gene: TRBJ2-6; v_gene: TRBV15; abundance: NA; CDR3nt: TGTGCCACCAGCAGATTTAGCGGTATAACCTCTGGGGCCAACGTCCTGACTTTC; CDR3aa: CATSRFSGITSGANVLTF
d_gene: NA; j_gene: TRBJ2-5; v_gene: TRBV9; abundance: NA; CDR3nt: TGTGCCAGCAGTCCAGGTGGGACCCAGTACTTC; CDR3aa: CASSPGGTQYF
d_gene: TRBD1; j_gene: TRBJ1-1; v_gene: TRBV18; abundance: NA; CDR3nt: TGTGCCAGCTCACCCGACAGGGCGAATGAAGCTTTCTTT; CDR3aa: CASSPDRANEAFF
d_gene: TRBD1; j_gene: TRBJ2-1; v_gene: TRBV18; abundance: NA; CDR3nt: TGTGCCAGCTCAGAACAGGGGCCACTGAGCTCCTACAATGAGCAGTTCTTC; CDR3aa: CASSEQGPLSSYNEQFF
d_gene: TRBD2; j_gene: TRBJ2-7; v_gene: TRBV7-2; abundance: NA; CDR3nt: TGTGCCAGCAGCCCCAACGGGGAGGGCGATGAGCAGTACTTC; CDR3aa: CASSPNGEGDEQYF
d_gene: NA; j_gene: TRBJ2-5; v_gene: TRBV28; abundance: NA; CDR3nt: TGTGCCAGCAGTTTAGGTGGGCGAGAGACCCAGTACTTC; CDR3aa: CASSLGGRETQYF
d_gene: NA; j_gene: TRBJ1-1; v_gene: TRBV11-3; abundance: NA; CDR3nt: TGTGCCAGCAGCTCGGGCGGGAACACTGAAGCTTTCTTT; CDR3aa: CASSSGGNTEAFF
d_gene: TRBD1; j_gene: TRBJ1-4; v_gene: TRBV28; abundance: NA; CDR3nt: TGTGCCAGCAGTATATCAACAGGGGTGGTTGAAAAACTGTTTTTT; CDR3aa: CASSISTGVVEKLFF
d_gene: TRBD1; j_gene: TRBJ1-2; v_gene: TRBV29-1; abundance: NA; CDR3nt: TGCGCTTACCGGGACAGGGGGTTTCAGGCCTATGGCTACACCTTC; CDR3aa: CAYRDRGFQAYGYTF
d_gene: TRBD1; j_gene: TRBJ1-1; v_gene: TRBV28; abundance: NA; CDR3nt: TGTGCCAGCAGCACTAACAGGGGGCGGAGGACTGAAGCTTTCTTT; CDR3aa: CASSTNRGRRTEAFF
d_gene: NA; j_gene: TRBJ1-5; v_gene: TRBV6-5; abundance: NA; CDR3nt: TGTGCCAGCAGGGCCGGGGGCAATCAGCCCCAGCATTTT; CDR3aa: CASRAGGNQPQHF
d_gene: TRBD2; j_gene: TRBJ2-4; v_gene: TRBV28; abundance: NA; CDR3nt: TGTGCCAGCAGCCCCACGGGGAGCGGGAGGCTTCATGCCAAAAACATTCAGTACTTC; CDR3aa: CASSPTGSGRLHAKNIQYF
d_gene: NA; j_gene: TRBJ2-7; v_gene: TRBV28; abundance: NA; CDR3nt: TGTGCCAGCACTGGGGGAGGACTTGAGGGCGAGCAGTACTTC; CDR3aa: CASTGGGLEGEQYF
d_gene: NA; j_gene: TRBJ2-5; v_gene: TRBV6-1; abundance: NA; CDR3nt: TGTGCCAGCCGCGGTGTGGTAGAGACCCAGTACTTC; CDR3aa: CASRGVVETQYF
d_gene: NA; j_gene: TRBJ2-7; v_gene: TRBV2; abundance: NA; CDR3nt: TGTGCCAGCGCCCTCTCCTACGAGCAGTACTTC; CDR3aa: CASALSYEQYF
d_gene: NA; j_gene: TRBJ1-2; v_gene: TRBV5-1; abundance: NA; CDR3nt: TGCGCCAGCAGCTTGGACGGTGGCTACACCTTC; CDR3aa: CASSLDGGYTF
d_gene: TRBD1; j_gene: TRBJ2-7; v_gene: TRBV9; abundance: NA; CDR3nt: TGTGCCAGCAGCGTATCGGACAGGGGGCTTCGGGAGCAGTACTTC; CDR3aa: CASSVSDRGLREQYF
d_gene: NA; j_gene: TRBJ2-7; v_gene: TRBV29-1; abundance: NA; CDR3nt: TGCAGCGTTGATTCGGCAGGGAAGGGCGAGCAGTACTTC; CDR3aa: CSVDSAGKGEQYF
d_gene: NA; j_gene: TRBJ1-1; v_gene: TRBV5-3; abundance: few; CDR3nt: TGTGCCAGAAGCCCCATTACTGAAGCTTTCTTT; CDR3aa: CARSPITEAFF
d_gene: NA; j_gene: TRBJ1-2; v_gene: TRBV19; abundance: few; CDR3nt: TGTGCCAGTAGTAACGCCGCCGGGGCTGGCTACACCTTC; CDR3aa: CASSNAAGAGYTF
d_gene: NA; j_gene: TRBJ1-1; v_gene: TRBV6-4; abundance: NA; CDR3nt: TGTGCCAGCAGTGCCGAGGGGACGGGCGGCACTGAAGCTTTCTTT; CDR3aa: CASSAEGTGGTEAFF
d_gene: TRBD1; j_gene: TRBJ1-2; v_gene: TRBV7-9; abundance: few; CDR3nt: TGTGCCAGCAGCCCGACAGGGTTTGGCTACACCTTC; CDR3aa: CASSPTGFGYTF
d_gene: NA; j_gene: TRBJ1-1; v_gene: TRBV6-6; abundance: NA; CDR3nt: TGTGCCAGCAGTTCCCCACGGTTAGGCACTGAAGCTTTCTTT; CDR3aa: CASSSPRLGTEAFF
d_gene: NA; j_gene: TRBJ2-2; v_gene: TRBV29-1; abundance: NA; CDR3nt: TGCAGCGTAGTTACCGGGGGCGCCGGGGAGCTGTTTTTT; CDR3aa: CSVVTGGAGELFF
d_gene: TRBD2; j_gene: TRBJ2-5; v_gene: TRBV28; abundance: NA; CDR3nt: TGTGCCAGCAGTCCGTTTGGGGGGGGGCAAGAGACCCAGTACTTC; CDR3aa: CASSPFGGGQETQYF
d_gene: TRBD2; j_gene: TRBJ2-3; v_gene: TRBV11-3; abundance: NA; CDR3nt: TGTGCCAGCAGCTTACGCGGGGGGGCAACAGATACGCAGTATTTT; CDR3aa: CASSLRGGATDTQYF
d_gene: NA; j_gene: TRBJ2-5; v_gene: TRBV5-5; abundance: NA; CDR3nt: TGTGCCAGCAGCCCGCTTGCCAAGGTACAAGAGACCCAGTACTTC; CDR3aa: CASSPLAKVQETQYF
d_gene: TRBD2; j_gene: TRBJ2-3; v_gene: TRBV9; abundance: NA; CDR3nt: TGTGCCAGCAGCCGGACTAGTCGGGCAGATACGCAGTATTTT; CDR3aa: CASSRTSRADTQYF
d_gene: TRBD1; j_gene: TRBJ2-7; v_gene: TRBV11-2; abundance: NA; CDR3nt: TGTGCCAGCAGCGTTGGGACAGGGGTATATTACGAGCAGTACTTC; CDR3aa: CASSVGTGVYYEQYF
d_gene: NA; j_gene: TRBJ1-4; v_gene: TRBV28; abundance: NA; CDR3nt: TGTGCCAGCAGTTTCCGGGTAACAAATGAAAAACTGTTTTTT; CDR3aa: CASSFRVTNEKLFF
d_gene: NA; j_gene: TRBJ2-7; v_gene: TRBV28; abundance: NA; CDR3nt: TGTGCCAGCAGTTTATCTGCCTACGAGCAGTACTTC; CDR3aa: CASSLSAYEQYF
d_gene: TRBD2; j_gene: TRBJ2-2; v_gene: TRBV5-4; abundance: NA; CDR3nt: TGTGCCAGCAGCTTAGCGGGAGGGACCGGGGAGCTGTTTTTT; CDR3aa: CASSLAGGTGELFF
d_gene: NA; j_gene: TRBJ1-1; v_gene: TRBV28; abundance: NA; CDR3nt: TGTGCCAGCACCCCCCCTCGGGCGGTGAACACTGAAGCTTTCTTT; CDR3aa: CASTPPRAVNTEAFF
d_gene: NA; j_gene: TRBJ2-7; v_gene: TRBV28; abundance: NA; CDR3nt: TGTGCCAGCAGGGGGGTGGTGGGAGGACGGTACTTC; CDR3aa: CASRGVVGGRYF
d_gene: TRBD1; j_gene: TRBJ2-1; v_gene: TRBV14; abundance: NA; CDR3nt: TGTGCCAGCAGCAACACAGGGGACTCCTACAATGAGCAGTTCTTC; CDR3aa: CASSNTGDSYNEQFF
d_gene: TRBD1; j_gene: TRBJ1-2; v_gene: TRBV5-1; abundance: NA; CDR3nt: TGCGCCAGCAGCTCGACAGGGGGGAACTATGGCTACACCTTC; CDR3aa: CASSSTGGNYGYTF
d_gene: TRBD1; j_gene: TRBJ2-5; v_gene: TRBV11-2; abundance: NA; CDR3nt: TGTGCCAGCAGTTCAGGGACAGGGACAGAGACCCAGTACTTC; CDR3aa: CASSSGTGTETQYF
d_gene: NA; j_gene: TRBJ2-5; v_gene: TRBV7-2; abundance: NA; CDR3nt: TGTGCCAGCAGCTTAGGTGCCGGGAGCCAAGAGACCCAGTACTTC; CDR3aa: CASSLGAGSQETQYF